This T cell receptor (beta chain) is from a study of blood T cell repertoires in COVID-19. Study summary: Sources were T cells, B-cell-depleted T cells, or PBMCs; the material itself was cDNA or gDNA.

CDR3 length: 14 amino acids. CDR1 and CDR2 (germline): MNHEY, SVGAGI. V dropped 6 bases and J dropped 6; count of bases not matched to a gene: 7. Profiling relied on immunoSEQ multiplex PCR, and the TCRdb table lists in-frame clones only, not all of them. The table lists about 120,000 clones, under 80% of them singletons. This receptor was obtained from a man aged 65-85 years with acute or convalescent COVID-19. The V and J genes are TRBV6-5 and TRBJ2-4, with 8 bases identical to TRBD1. Sequences were obtained from peripheral blood. CDR3 in amino acids: CASSPSDRVNIQYF. CDR3 bases: TGTGCCAGCAGCCCCTCGGACAGGGTAAACATTCAGTACTTC.